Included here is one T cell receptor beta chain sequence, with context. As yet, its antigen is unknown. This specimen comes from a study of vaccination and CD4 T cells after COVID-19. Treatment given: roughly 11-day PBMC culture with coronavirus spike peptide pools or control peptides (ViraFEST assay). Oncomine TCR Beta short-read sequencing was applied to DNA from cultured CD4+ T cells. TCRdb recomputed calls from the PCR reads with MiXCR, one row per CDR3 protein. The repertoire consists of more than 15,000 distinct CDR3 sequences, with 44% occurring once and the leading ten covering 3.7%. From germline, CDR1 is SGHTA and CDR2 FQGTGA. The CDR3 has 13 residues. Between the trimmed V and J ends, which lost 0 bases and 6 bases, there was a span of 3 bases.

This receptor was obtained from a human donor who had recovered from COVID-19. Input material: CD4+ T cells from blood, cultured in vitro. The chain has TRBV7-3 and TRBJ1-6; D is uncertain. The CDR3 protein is CASSLTFNSPLHF. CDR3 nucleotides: TGTGCCAGCAGCTTAACCTTTAATTCACCCCTCCACTTT.